This T cell receptor (beta chain) was identified during a study of blood T cell repertoires in COVID-19. The overall study: COVID-19 samples, acute and convalescent, were from the United States, Italy and Spain.

The protocol was immunoSEQ multiplex PCR, while the TCRdb copy is restricted to in-frame clones and leaves out a portion. Altogether under 400,000 clones are present, around 90% being singletons, with the ten largest covering around 7%. The receptor's source is a man younger than 35 with active or convalescent COVID-19. Sequenced: peripheral blood.

CDR3 in DNA: TGTGCCATCAGTGACCCCACAGGTAATAGCAATCAGCCCCAGCATTTT. It encodes CAISDPTGNSNQPQHF. The rearrangement joins TRBV10-3 to TRBJ1-5, with D possibly matching TRBD1 (5 bases). The V gene lost 3 bases and the J gene lost 0 bases, with 12 bases spanning the gap. Germline V lookup: CDR1 ENHRY, CDR2 SYGVKD. This CDR3 is 16 amino acids long.